This T cell receptor beta chain was found in a study of CD8 T cells in Susac syndrome. Overall study findings and caveats: Acknowledgment was made by the study that its TCR sequencing and HLA analysis involved a relatively small number of individuals.

The V end lost 8 bases, the J end lost 6 bases, and 20 bases lay between the germline ends. This CDR3 is 14 amino acids long. The germline V gene encodes CDR1 MNHEY and CDR2 SVGEGT. In blood CD8+ and CD4+ T cells, TCR beta underwent sequencing. It was negative isolation that provided the CD8+ and CD4+ T cells, whereas TEMRA cells were enriched by FACS. Comment on this clonotype: Its matching antigen is unknown.

Random hexamers served to reverse transcribe about 0.5 to 1 ug RNA. TCR beta CDR3 was amplified by immunoSEQ multiplex PCR. This amplification extended across 54 Vbeta and 13 Jbeta segments. TCRdb re-analysed the immunoSEQ multiplex PCR reads in MiXCR, keeping a single row per CDR3 protein. The table records under 150,000 distinct CDR3 sequences, 90% to 95% of them present only once. Specimen: CD4+ T cells from PBMCs. This clonotype was obtained from a human donor with multiple sclerosis. The J gene is TRBJ2-7, the V gene TRBV6-2 or TRBV6-3; no clear D. The CDR3 loop is CASAVPGPLPEQYF. CDR3 sequence (DNA): TGTGCCAGCGCCGTTCCGGGTCCGTTACCCGAGCAGTACTTC.